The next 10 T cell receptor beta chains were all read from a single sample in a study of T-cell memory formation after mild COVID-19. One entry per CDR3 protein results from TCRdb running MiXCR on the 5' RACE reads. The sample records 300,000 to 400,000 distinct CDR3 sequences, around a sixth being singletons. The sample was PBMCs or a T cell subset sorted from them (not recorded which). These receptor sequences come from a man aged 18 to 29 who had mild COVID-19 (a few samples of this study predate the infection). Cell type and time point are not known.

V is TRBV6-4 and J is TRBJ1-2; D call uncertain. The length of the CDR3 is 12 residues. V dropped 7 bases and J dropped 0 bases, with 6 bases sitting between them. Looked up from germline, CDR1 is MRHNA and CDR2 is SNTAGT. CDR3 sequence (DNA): TGTGCCAGCAATCGGCCTAACTATGGCTACACCTTC. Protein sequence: CASNRPNYGYTF.

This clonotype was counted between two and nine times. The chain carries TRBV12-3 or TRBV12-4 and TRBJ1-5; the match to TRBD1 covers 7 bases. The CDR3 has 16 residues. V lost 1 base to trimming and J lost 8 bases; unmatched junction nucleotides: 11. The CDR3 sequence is CASSLGGRGIWEPQHF. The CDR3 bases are TGTGCCAGCAGTTTAGGAGGCAGGGGGATTTGGGAGCCCCAGCATTTT.

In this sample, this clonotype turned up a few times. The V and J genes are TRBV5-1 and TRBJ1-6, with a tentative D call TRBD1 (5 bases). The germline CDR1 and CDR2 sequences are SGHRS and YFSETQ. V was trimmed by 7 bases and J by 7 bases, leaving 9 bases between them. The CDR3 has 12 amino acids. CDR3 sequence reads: CASGDSNSPLHF. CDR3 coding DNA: TGCGCCAGCGGGGACTCAAATTCACCCCTCCACTTT.

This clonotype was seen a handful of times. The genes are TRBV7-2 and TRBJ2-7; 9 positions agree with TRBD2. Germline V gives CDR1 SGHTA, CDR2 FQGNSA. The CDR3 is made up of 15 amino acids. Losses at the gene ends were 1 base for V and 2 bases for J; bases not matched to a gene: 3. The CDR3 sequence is CASSLDSGGTYEQYV. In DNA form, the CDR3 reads TGTGCCAGCAGCTTAGATAGCGGGGGCACCTACGAGCAGTACGTC.

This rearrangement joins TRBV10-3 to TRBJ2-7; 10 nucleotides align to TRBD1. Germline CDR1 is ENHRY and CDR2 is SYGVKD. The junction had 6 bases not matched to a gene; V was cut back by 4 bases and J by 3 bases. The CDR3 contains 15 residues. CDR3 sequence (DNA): TGTGCCATCAGTGGCCGGGACAGGGGTATCTACGAGCAGTACTTC. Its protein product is CAISGRDRGIYEQYF.

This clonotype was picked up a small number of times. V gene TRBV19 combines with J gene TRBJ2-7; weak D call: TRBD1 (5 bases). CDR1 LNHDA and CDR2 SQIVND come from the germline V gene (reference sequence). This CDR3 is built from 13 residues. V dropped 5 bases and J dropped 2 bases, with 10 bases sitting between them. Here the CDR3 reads CASSAAGTYEQYF. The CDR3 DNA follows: TGTGCCAGTAGTGCAGCAGGGACCTACGAGCAGTACTTC.

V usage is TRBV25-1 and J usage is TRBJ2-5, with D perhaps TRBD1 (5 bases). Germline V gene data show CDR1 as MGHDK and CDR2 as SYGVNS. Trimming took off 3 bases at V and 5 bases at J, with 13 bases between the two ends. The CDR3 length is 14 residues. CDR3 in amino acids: CASSDRRAGETQYF. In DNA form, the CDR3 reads TGTGCCAGCAGTGACCGCAGGGCTGGGGAGACCCAGTACTTC.

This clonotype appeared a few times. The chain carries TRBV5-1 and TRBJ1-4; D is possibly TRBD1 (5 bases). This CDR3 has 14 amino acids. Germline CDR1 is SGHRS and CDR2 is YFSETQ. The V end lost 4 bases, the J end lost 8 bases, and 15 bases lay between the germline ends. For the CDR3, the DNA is TGCGCCAGCAGCCGGGACGCTGGTAAGGAAAAACTGTTTTTT. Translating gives CASSRDAGKEKLFF.

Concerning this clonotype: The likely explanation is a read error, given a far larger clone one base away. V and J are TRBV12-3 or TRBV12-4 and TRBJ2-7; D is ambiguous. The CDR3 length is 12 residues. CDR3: CARSLAGYEQYF. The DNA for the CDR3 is TGTGCCAGAAGTTTAGCAGGCTACGAGCAGTACTTC.

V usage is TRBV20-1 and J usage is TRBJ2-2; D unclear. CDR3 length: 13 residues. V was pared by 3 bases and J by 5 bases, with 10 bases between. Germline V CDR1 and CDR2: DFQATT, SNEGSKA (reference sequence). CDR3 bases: TGCAGTGCTAGTTGGCCTGCTACCGGGGAGCTGTTTTTT. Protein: CSASWPATGELFF.